Listed below are T cell receptor beta chains from one sample, sequenced in a study of control samples from healthy donors and cancer patients. Sequenced by immunoSEQ multiplex PCR; TCRdb stores in-frame clones only, minus some. The table records around 93,000 clones, 80% to 95% of them present only once. Sample: blood. The receptors originated from a human donor in good health. The donor label of this sample is uncertain. The CDR3 runs from the conserved cysteine through the conserved F or W. The D gene is left open where the match is weak. Where a row states a size, it is once, few, many or the class of an expanded clone; other rows omit it.

V: TRBV5-1
J: TRBJ2-1
D: TRBD1
size: NA
CDR3: CASSLGQGAYNEQFF
DNA: TGCGCCAGCAGCCTGGGACAGGGGGCCTACAATGAGCAGTTCTTC

V: TRBV7-9
J: TRBJ1-2
D: NA
size: NA
CDR3: CASSLYRELDYGYTF
DNA: TGTGCCAGCAGCTTATACAGGGAATTGGACTATGGCTACACCTTC

V: TRBV15
J: TRBJ1-4
D: NA
size: few
CDR3: CATSRDKGSNEKLFF
DNA: TGTGCCACCAGCAGAGACAAAGGGTCGAATGAAAAACTGTTTTTT

V: TRBV21-1
J: TRBJ1-4
D: NA
size: once
CDR3: CASSRRPATNEKLFF
DNA: TGTGCCAGCAGCAGAAGACCGGCAACTAATGAAAAACTGTTTTTT

V: TRBV7-9
J: TRBJ1-1
D: NA
size: once
CDR3: CASTTLGVGTEAFF
DNA: TGTGCCAGCACCACATTAGGGGTGGGCACTGAAGCTTTCTTT

V: TRBV24-1
J: TRBJ2-3
D: NA
size: NA
CDR3: CATSAGGVNTDTQYF
DNA: TGTGCCACCAGTGCCGGAGGGGTCAACACAGATACGCAGTATTTT

V: TRBV6-5
J: TRBJ1-2
D: NA
size: NA
CDR3: CASTAGAGGVYGYTF
DNA: TGTGCCAGCACCGCCGGGGCAGGAGGCGTCTATGGCTACACCTTC

V: TRBV29-1
J: TRBJ2-1
D: TRBD1
size: NA
CDR3: CSVGGQGAYNEQFF
DNA: TGCAGCGTTGGTGGACAGGGGGCTTACAATGAGCAGTTCTTC

V: TRBV20-1
J: TRBJ1-4
D: NA
size: NA
CDR3: CSASSGRGNEKLFF
DNA: TGCAGTGCTAGTTCGGGGAGAGGTAATGAAAAACTGTTTTTT

V: TRBV6-6
J: TRBJ1-1
D: NA
size: NA
CDR3: CASSGGSAKLEAFF
DNA: TGTGCCAGCAGTGGAGGAAGTGCAAAGCTTGAAGCTTTCTTT

V: TRBV3-1/TRBV3-2
J: TRBJ2-3
D: NA
size: NA
CDR3: CASSQVQGEGGETQYF
DNA: TGTGCCAGCAGCCAAGTCCAGGGGGAGGGGGGTGAGACGCAGTATTTT

V: TRBV9
J: TRBJ1-1
D: NA
size: NA
CDR3: CASSRGTVGAFF
DNA: TGTGCCAGCAGCAGGGGCACAGTTGGGGCTTTCTTT

V: TRBV11-2
J: TRBJ1-2
D: NA
size: NA
CDR3: CASSLDPGANYGYTF
DNA: TGTGCCAGCAGCTTAGATCCAGGAGCTAACTATGGCTACACCTTC

V: TRBV11-1
J: TRBJ1-6
D: NA
size: NA
CDR3: CASSFGGGHDSPLHF
DNA: TGTGCCAGCAGCTTTGGAGGAGGGCACGATTCACCCCTCCACTTT

V: TRBV18
J: TRBJ2-1
D: NA
size: NA
CDR3: CASSPDDNEQFF
DNA: TGTGCCAGCTCACCGGATGACAATGAGCAGTTCTTC